Listed here are 2 T cell receptor beta chains from one sample, sequenced in a study of T cell responses to AZD1222 COVID-19 vaccine (TCRdb year 2021). The sample's time point label is to be understood as: about 28 days (+/-7) after the second vaccine dose. Libraries came from the immunoSEQ multiplex PCR assay. TCRdb obtained this table from immuneACCESS and retained in-frame rearrangements with V and J assigned. These tables miss some clones; where compared with another copy, unresolved V genes account for less than half of the shortfall, and the remainder is unexplained. This sample holds 250,000 to 300,000 clones; around 93% were observed only once. The ten largest clones represent roughly 0.6% of the sample. The input for sequencing was peripheral blood, taken 28 days after the second AZD1222 dose. These receptor sequences come from an adult who received the AZD1222 COVID-19 vaccine.

The V call is TRBV29-1, the J call TRBJ2-7, with D uncertain. The V end was cut by 0 bases, the J end by 3 bases, with 9 bases between. The CDR3 consists of 13 residues. Germline V gene data show CDR1 as SQVTM and CDR2 as ANQGSEA. In DNA, the CDR3 is TGCAGCGTTGAAGATAACAGAGGCTACGAGCAGTACTTC. Amino acids: CSVEDNRGYEQYF.

The rearrangement joins TRBV28 to TRBJ1-5; TRBD1 matches 8 bases. This CDR3 contains 16 residues. V dropped 6 bases and J dropped 10; count of bases not matched to a gene: 17. Germline V gives CDR1 MDHEN, CDR2 SYDVKM. The CDR3 region is CASRDLGGQGARPQHF. The CDR3 DNA follows: TGTGCCAGCAGAGACCTTGGTGGGCAGGGGGCTCGTCCCCAGCATTTT. Looking up the rest from reference TRBV28 and TRBJ1-5 gives the full variable domain: DVKVTQSSRYLVKRTGEKVFLECVQDMDHENMFWYRQDPGLGLRLIYFSYDVKMKEKGDIPEGYSVSREKKERFSLILESASTNQTSMYLCASRDLGGQGARPQHFGDGTRLSIL.